Following are 17 T cell receptor beta chains from one sample sequenced in a study of spatial heterogeneity in lung cancer. TCRdb reprocessed the 5' RACE reads via MiXCR and lists one record per CDR3 protein. The sample shows 30,000 to 45,000 distinct CDR3 sequences, approximately 3.1% of them seen only once. Time point specified: sample taken at primary tumor resection. The specimen comprised normal lung tissue next to the tumor, sampled at surgery. The receptor source for this set is a male donor with early-stage non-small cell lung cancer.

This clonotype is judged medium-sized (0.01 to 0.1%). This chain connects TRBV6-2 or TRBV6-3 to TRBJ2-7; D call uncertain. Trimming left V 5 bases short and J 7 bases short, with 18 bases between. Per the germline V gene, CDR1 is MNHEY and CDR2 is SVGEGT. The CDR3 loop spans 14 amino acids. The CDR3 DNA reads TGTGCCAGCAGTCCGCTTGGCCCGCTGAGGGAGCAGTACTTC. Protein product: CASSPLGPLREQYF.

This clonotype was observed many times. This chain uses TRBV3-1 with TRBJ2-5; maybe TRBD2 (5 bases). V was shortened by 0 bases and J by 9 bases, with 11 bases between the two germline ends. CDR1 and CDR2 from the germline V gene are LGHDT and YNNKEL (reference sequence). The CDR3 has 13 amino acids. CDR3 coding DNA: TGTGCCAGCAGCCAAGACGGACCCGGGGCCCAGTACTTC. Protein sequence: CASSQDGPGAQYF.

This clonotype was counted many times. The chain carries TRBV7-9 and TRBJ1-5; TRBD1 matches at 8 bases. The CDR3 runs to 16 residues. In germline, CDR1 is SEHNR, CDR2 FQNEAQ (reference sequence). V shed 4 bases, J shed 0 bases, and the junction held 5 bases outside the gene matches. The CDR3 spells CASSWAGGDSNQPQHF. The DNA of the CDR3 is TGTGCCAGCAGCTGGGCAGGGGGCGATAGCAATCAGCCCCAGCATTTT.

This clonotype occurred many times. This chain uses TRBV3-1 with TRBJ2-1; D possibly corresponds to TRBD1 (5 bases). The CDR3 sequence is 17 residues long. Trimming left V 1 base short and J 9 bases short, with 22 bases between. CDR1 is LGHDT and CDR2 is YNNKEL in the germline V gene (reference sequence). The CDR3 bases are TGTGCCAGCAGCCAAGTTCTAAGGTCAGGGAAGTGGGCTGAGCAGTTCTTC. Encoded protein: CASSQVLRSGKWAEQFF.

This clonotype was seen at least ten times. DNA of the CDR3: TGTGCCAGCAGCCGGGAGCGGATCAACACAGATACGCAGTATTTT. This translates into CASSRERINTDTQYF. The rearrangement joins TRBV7-2 to TRBJ2-3; D is perhaps TRBD2 (6 bases). Trimming pared 5 bases from V and 2 bases from J, leaving 14 bases between. This CDR3 is 15 amino acids long. Germline loops: CDR1 SGHTA, CDR2 FQGNSA.

This clonotype was detected only a few times. The gene calls are TRBV27 and TRBJ2-1, with a weak D call TRBD2 (6 bases). The V and J ends lost 6 bases and 5 bases respectively, with 14 bases between them. The germline gives CDR1 MNHEY, CDR2 SMNVEV (reference sequence). The CDR3 totals 14 residues. The CDR3 loop reads CASRSLALHNEQFF. CDR3 nucleotide sequence: TGTGCCAGCAGGTCTCTAGCGTTACACAATGAGCAGTTCTTC.

This clonotype showed up many times. This rearrangement joins TRBV28 to TRBJ1-2, with TRBD1 matching 7 bases. Germline V gene data show CDR1 as MDHEN and CDR2 as SYDVKM. V shed 2 bases and J 9 bases; nucleotides not matched to a gene: 6. CDR3 length equals 13 residues. The CDR3 DNA reads as TGTGCCAGCAGTTTACCACAGGGGAGTCGCTACACCTTC. This encodes CASSLPQGSRYTF.

In its sample, this clonotype was seen many times. The chain employs TRBV6-1 and TRBJ2-2, with D maybe TRBD2 (7 bases). From germline, CDR1 is MNHNS and CDR2 SASEGT. CDR3 length equals 14 residues. The V end lost 6 bases, the J end lost 5 bases, and 13 bases lay between the germline ends. This CDR3 is CASRWGGQTGELFF. The CDR3 DNA reads as TGTGCCAGCAGATGGGGGGGCCAAACCGGGGAGCTGTTTTTT.

This clonotype occurred many times. This chain joins TRBV7-8 and TRBJ2-3; 9 bases match TRBD2. This CDR3 spans 17 amino acids. Germline V gives CDR1 SGHVS, CDR2 FQNEAQ. V was pared by 5 bases and J by 2 bases, with 11 bases of the junction left unmatched. The CDR3 sequence: CASSITGTSHPTDTQYF. CDR3 bases: TGTGCCAGCAGCATCACCGGGACTAGCCATCCCACAGATACGCAGTATTTT.

This clonotype occurred many times. The chain recombines TRBV20-1 with TRBJ2-1; 9 nucleotides agree with TRBD2. V lost 3 bases and J lost 4; bases outside the gene matches: 7. The CDR3 is 15 amino acids. Germline lookup yields CDR1 DFQATT and CDR2 SNEGSKA (reference sequence). The CDR3 DNA reads as TGCAGTGCTAGTCTAGCGGGAAGAACGTACAATGAGCAGTTCTTC. Translated, it gives CSASLAGRTYNEQFF.

In this sample, this clonotype turned up many times. The genes are TRBV11-2 and TRBJ2-5, with 7 positions matching TRBD2. J was trimmed by 2 bases and V by 1 base; bases with no gene match: 13. Looked up from germline, CDR1 is SGHAT and CDR2 is FQNNGV. The length of the CDR3 is 18 residues. Here the CDR3 DNA reads TGTGCCAGCAGCTTAGCCGCCCCGTCCACGGGGGGACAAGAGACCCAGTACTTC. It yields the protein CASSLAAPSTGGQETQYF.

In this sample, this clonotype turned up many times. The chain carries TRBV2 and TRBJ1-6; TRBD1 is a possible D gene (5 bases). The CDR3 totals 15 residues. Trimming took 8 bases from V and 7 from J, leaving 18 bases between them. Germline CDR1 SNHLY, CDR2 FYNNEI. In nucleotides, the CDR3 is TGTGCCAGCGGTAACCTCGGGGGTCCGAATTCACCCCTCCACTTT. Amino acids: CASGNLGGPNSPLHF.

This clonotype was counted at least ten times. The CDR3 coding sequence is TGTGCCAGCAGCTCCGCGGAATCTGAGCAGTTCTTC. It translates to CASSSAESEQFF. V gene TRBV3-1 combines with J gene TRBJ2-1; D not certain. Per the germline V gene, CDR1 is LGHDT and CDR2 is YNNKEL (reference sequence). This CDR3 comprises 12 residues. V dropped 5 bases and J dropped 9 bases, with 11 bases sitting between them.

This clonotype occurred many times. J is TRBJ1-5 and V is TRBV20-1, with D perhaps TRBD1 (6 bases). Germline V gives CDR1 DFQATT, CDR2 SNEGSKA (reference sequence). The V end lost 7 bases, the J end lost 0 bases, and 19 bases lay between the germline ends. The CDR3 runs 16 residues. Written as DNA, the CDR3 is TGCAGTGGGGCTGACAGGAAATTTTATAGCAATCAGCCCCAGCATTTT. Translation gives CSGADRKFYSNQPQHF.

This clonotype has a handful of counts. The J gene is TRBJ1-4, the V gene TRBV4-2; D is undetermined. The CDR3 totals 15 residues. The germline V and J ends were trimmed by 2 bases and 0 bases, with 7 bases remaining between them. The germline CDR1 and CDR2 sequences are LGHNA and YNFKEQ. The CDR3 region is CASSQSDTTNEKLFF. The CDR3 DNA follows: TGTGCCAGCAGCCAATCAGATACAACTAATGAAAAACTGTTTTTT.

This clonotype has ten or more counts. The chain couples TRBV20-1 to TRBJ2-4; no clear D. The germline CDR1 and CDR2 sequences are DFQATT and SNEGSKA (reference sequence). V was clipped by 5 bases and J by 6 bases, with 17 bases between them. This CDR3 has 14 amino acids. As DNA, the CDR3 is TGCAGTGCTCCCCTAGGCAATAGTATAAACATTCAGTACTTC. Protein sequence: CSAPLGNSINIQYF.

This clonotype was detected many times. The V call is TRBV2, the J call TRBJ1-5, with D possibly TRBD1 on 5 matching bases. The germline CDR1 and CDR2 sequences are SNHLY and FYNNEI. CDR3 length equals 15 residues. The V and J ends lost 1 base and 7 bases respectively, with 14 bases between them. The DNA of the CDR3 is TGTGCCAGCAGTGAAGAGGGGCAGGGCCAACAGCCCCAGCATTTT. This translates into CASSEEGQGQQPQHF.